This T cell receptor (beta chain) was captured by sequencing in a study of regulatory T cells in long-lasting Graves disease. Noted time point: newly diagnosed GD, antithyroid drugs for less than 3 months. Scientists built the TCR library using RNA that was extracted from PBMCs. This clonotype was found many times. The TCR beta library used iRepertoire HTBI primers with Arm-PCR amplification of CDR3. Using its own MiXCR run on the multiplex PCR reads, TCRdb lists one record per CDR3 protein. The table includes about 560,000 distinct CDR3 sequences, approximately 16% detected once. This sample was also put to use in a study of T cells in Graves' hyperthyroidism and ophthalmopathy.

The sequences come from peripheral blood mononuclear cells (PBMCs), collected at new diagnosis, from a patient treated with antithyroid drugs. The receptor's source is a man between 18 and 35 years old with Graves disease.

As DNA, the CDR3 is TGCGCCAGCAGCTCCGCTGGGGTCTACAGCTCCTACGAGCAGTACTTC. It encodes CASSSAGVYSSYEQYF. The rearrangement joins TRBV5-1 to TRBJ2-7; D is ambiguous. This CDR3 comprises 16 residues. Per germline, CDR1 SGHRS and CDR2 YFSETQ. The ends were cut back, 3 bases at V and 0 bases at J, with 16 bases in the middle. Using reference TRBV5-1 and TRBJ2-7 for the parts outside the CDR3, the full variable domain is KAGVTQTPRYLIKTRGQQVTLSCSPISGHRSVSWYQQTPGQGLQFLFEYFSETQRNKGNFPGRFSGRQFSNSRSEMNVSTLELGDSALYLCASSSAGVYSSYEQYFGPGTRLTVT.